These 20 T cell receptor beta chains share one sample of origin, sequenced in a study of cytomegalovirus exposure and HLA in healthy donors. Produced via immunoSEQ multiplex PCR; TCRdb's table is partial and in-frame only. The sample contains roughly 180,000 clones, 86% of which appear only once. Sequencing input: PBMCs. Receptor source: a man aged 25-40 years in good health and CMV-seropositive.

V gene TRBV6-5 combines with J gene TRBJ1-5; 8 nucleotides line up with TRBD1. The length of the CDR3 is 13 residues. The V and J ends lost 6 bases and 4 bases, in that order; junction bases with no gene match: 2. In germline, CDR1 is MNHEY, CDR2 SVGAGI. The CDR3 nucleotides are TGTGCCAGCAGGGGACAGGCAAATCAGCCCCAGCATTTT. This encodes CASRGQANQPQHF.

V and J are TRBV11-2 and TRBJ2-7, with TRBD1 matching 8 bases. With 3 bases clipped from V and 3 bases from J, the junction kept 4 bases outside the gene matches. The CDR3 totals 14 residues. Germline CDR1 SGHAT, CDR2 FQNNGV. CDR3 nucleotide sequence: TGTGCCAGCAGCTTCGACAGGGGACACTACGAGCAGTACTTC. Translation gives CASSFDRGHYEQYF.

This rearrangement joins TRBV5-1 to TRBJ1-1; 8 nucleotides line up with TRBD1. V shed 6 bases, J shed 4 bases, and the junction held 5 bases outside the gene matches. This CDR3 contains 13 residues. Germline values: CDR1 SGHRS, CDR2 YFSETQ. The CDR3 coding sequence is TGCGCCAGCACCAGGGGGCCGGGCACTGAAGCTTTCTTT. This codes for CASTRGPGTEAFF.

The chain combines TRBV6-5 with TRBJ2-5, with 8 bases lining up with TRBD2. The CDR3 extends over 13 amino acids. The germline V gene has CDR1 MNHEY and CDR2 SVGAGI. V trimming: 8 bases; J trimming: 6 bases; junction bases outside the gene matches: 8. The CDR3 spells CASAGGPGKTQYF. CDR3 DNA sequence: TGTGCCAGCGCGGGAGGACCGGGAAAGACCCAGTACTTC.

The rearrangement joins TRBV18 to TRBJ1-2, with D perhaps TRBD1 (6 bases). Germline CDR1 reads KGHSH; CDR2 reads LQKENI. Trimming took off 4 bases at V and 0 bases at J, with 18 bases between the two ends. There are 17 residues in the CDR3. CDR3 nucleotide sequence: TGTGCCAGCTCACGAGTCCCCCGGGACAAAGCTAACTATGGCTACACCTTC. As protein: CASSRVPRDKANYGYTF.

The chain is built from TRBV4-3 and TRBJ2-1; 9 bases agree with TRBD1. The germline V gene encodes CDR1 LGHNA and CDR2 YSLEER. Trimming took 5 bases from V and 5 from J; bases not matched to a gene: 7. There are 15 residues in the CDR3. In nucleotides, the CDR3 is TGCGCCAGCAGCTCCGGGACAGGGAAAAACAATGAGCAGTTCTTC. Protein product: CASSSGTGKNNEQFF.

J is TRBJ1-1 and V is TRBV6-7; no definite D call. TRBV6-7 is treated as an ORF (open reading frame) with a function not yet certain. Trimming cost V 4 bases and J 0 bases, with 21 bases left between them. The CDR3 has 18 amino acids. The DNA of the CDR3 is TGTGCCAGCAGTTCACCTCTGCCCTTTTTAGTCATGAACACTGAAGCTTTCTTT. Amino acids: CASSSPLPFLVMNTEAFF.

The V and J genes are TRBV5-4 and TRBJ2-7, with TRBD1 identical over 10 bases. J lost 4 bases, V lost 3 bases, and 13 bases had no gene match. Germline assignment: CDR1 SGHNT and CDR2 YYREEE (reference sequence). The CDR3 has 17 residues. This chain's CDR3 is CASSSQVPGTGVYEQYF. The CDR3 DNA reads TGTGCCAGCAGCTCTCAGGTACCCGGGACAGGGGTGTACGAGCAGTACTTC.

The rearrangement joins TRBV10-3 to TRBJ1-5; TRBD1 is a possible D gene (5 bases). Germline loops: CDR1 ENHRY, CDR2 SYGVKD. This CDR3 has 14 amino acids. V was cut by 2 bases and J by 6 bases, with 11 bases left in between. CDR3 bases: TGTGCCATCAGTGAGGGGGCAGGGCCTCAGCCCCAGCATTTT. Residues: CAISEGAGPQPQHF.

The chain recombines TRBV4-2 with TRBJ1-5; D not certain. Trimming left V 2 bases short and J 7 bases short, with 15 bases between. This CDR3 contains 15 residues. CDR1 and CDR2 (germline): LGHNA, YNFKEQ. DNA for the CDR3: TGTGCCAGCAGCCAAACCGAGGAGGGAGGGCAGCCCCAGCATTTT. Its protein product is CASSQTEEGGQPQHF.

Here the CDR3 reads CASSQAQTSYEQYF. DNA of the CDR3: TGCGCCAGCAGCCAAGCCCAGACTAGCTACGAGCAGTACTTC. This chain connects TRBV4-1 to TRBJ2-7; possible D gene TRBD2, 6 bases. This CDR3 spans 14 amino acids. Germline loops: CDR1 MGHRA, CDR2 YSYEKL. The V and J ends lost 1 base and 3 bases respectively, with 10 bases between them.

The V call is TRBV2, the J call TRBJ1-1; tentative D call: TRBD1 (5 bases). Deletions cut 3 bases from V and 4 bases from J, with 12 bases between. There are 14 residues in the CDR3. Germline V gives CDR1 SNHLY, CDR2 FYNNEI. CDR3 nucleotides: TGTGCCAGCAGTGATGGGGCAGGGTTCACTGAAGCTTTCTTT. Translated: CASSDGAGFTEAFF.

This clone is a singleton in its sample. J is TRBJ2-1 and V is TRBV5-1; D is possibly TRBD2 (5 bases). Germline values: CDR1 SGHRS, CDR2 YFSETQ. V gave up 0 bases and J gave up 6 bases, with 13 bases separating them. There are 15 residues in the CDR3. The CDR3 nucleotides read TGCGCCAGCAGCTTGGAGAACGGAGGAGTCAATGAGCAGTTCTTC. Translation gives CASSLENGGVNEQFF.

The CDR3 here is CASSLAGGADTQYF. The DNA for the CDR3 is TGTGCCAGCAGCTTAGCGGGGGGGGCAGATACGCAGTATTTT. The V and J genes are TRBV13 and TRBJ2-3; 8 bases agree with TRBD2. The V gene's germline CDR1 is PRHDT and CDR2 FYEKMQ (reference sequence). The CDR3 covers 14 residues. The V and J ends lost 1 base and 4 bases, in that order; junction bases with no gene match: 1.

The chain has TRBV29-1 and TRBJ2-2; D not resolved. Deletions cut 5 bases from V and 3 bases from J, with 4 bases between. CDR1 is SQVTM, CDR2 ANQGSEA, per germline. The CDR3 is 11 residues long. CDR3 loop: CSVLDTGELFF. Written as DNA, the CDR3 is TGCAGCGTTCTTGACACCGGGGAGCTGTTTTTT.

The genes are TRBV6-1 and TRBJ1-2; D ambiguous. The ends were cut back, 3 bases at V and 4 bases at J, with 6 bases in the middle. Germline V gene sequence: CDR1 MNHNS, CDR2 SASEGT. This CDR3 spans 12 amino acids. The CDR3 sequence is CASSDAGYGYTF. The CDR3 coding sequence is TGTGCCAGCAGTGATGCAGGCTATGGCTACACCTTC.

The V gene is TRBV11-1, the J gene TRBJ2-1; D is possibly TRBD1 (6 bases). In germline, CDR1 is SGHAT, CDR2 FQDESV (reference sequence). The V end was cut by 4 bases, the J end by 6 bases, with 7 bases between. The CDR3 spans 12 residues. The CDR3 DNA sequence: TGTGCCAGCAGCTCACAGGGCAATGAGCAGTTCTTC. Amino acid sequence: CASSSQGNEQFF. The full variable domain, its missing parts supplied by reference TRBV11-1 and TRBJ2-1, is EAEVAQSPRYKITEKSQAVAFWCDPISGHATLYWYRQILGQGPELLVQFQDESVVDDSQLPKDRFSAERLKGVDSTLKIQPAELGDSAMYLCASSSQGNEQFFGPGTRLTVL.

V usage is TRBV9 and J usage is TRBJ2-7; 14 bases map to TRBD2. Germline trimming cut 4 bases from V and 4 bases from J; bases unmatched to any gene: 4. The germline V gene encodes CDR1 SGDLS and CDR2 YYNGEE. The CDR3 contains 15 residues. CDR3: CASSQGTSGSYEQYF. CDR3 nucleotide sequence: TGTGCCAGCAGCCAAGGGACTAGCGGGAGTTACGAGCAGTACTTC.

This sequence joins TRBV5-4 and TRBJ1-5; a weak D match, TRBD1 (6 bases). Trimming removed 0 bases at V and 0 bases at J, with 7 bases between. The germline CDR1 and CDR2 sequences are SGHNT and YYREEE (reference sequence). This CDR3 comprises 15 residues. In DNA form, the CDR3 reads TGTGCCAGCAGCTTGGGGGGGGCTAGCAATCAGCCCCAGCATTTT. This sequence encodes CASSLGGASNQPQHF.

This CDR3 reads CASSLGLSSGGAQETQYF. Here the CDR3 DNA reads TGTGCCAGCAGCTTAGGACTCTCGAGCGGGGGGGCGCAGGAGACCCAGTACTTC. The gene calls are TRBV11-1 and TRBJ2-5, with 10 bases identical to TRBD2. CDR3 length: 18 residues. Germline values: CDR1 SGHAT, CDR2 FQDESV (reference sequence). V lost 1 base to trimming and J lost 5 bases; unmatched junction nucleotides: 13.